This T cell receptor beta chain is from a study of cytomegalovirus exposure and HLA in healthy donors. In regard to this clone: Its specificity is unknown.

The CDR3 is made up of 15 amino acids. The germline V gene encodes CDR1 SGHAT and CDR2 FQNNGV. The V gene lost 5 bases and the J gene lost 1 base, with 15 bases spanning the gap. The PCR contained 60 Vbeta and 13 Jbeta primers. Some clones are missing from TCRdb's copy, which holds only in-frame ones; the method was immunoSEQ multiplex PCR. This table holds some 76,000 clones, approximately 80% found once. General study findings and limits: Excluded were some V segments that proved indistinguishable, including TRBV6-2 and TRBV6-3. Previously analyzed data showed that most TCR beta V segments were productive at a frequency of about 87% or about 30%.

The rearrangement uses TRBV11-2 and TRBJ2-7; maybe TRBD2 (6 bases). The sample taken for sequencing was PBMCs. The receptor was isolated from a woman in her 40s in good health and CMV-seropositive. CDR3 bases: TGTGCCAGCAGCCTGGGACTTCCCTTTTCCTACGAGCAGTACTTC. Protein sequence: CASSLGLPFSYEQYF. Filled out from reference TRBV11-2 and TRBJ2-7, the complete variable domain reads EAGVAQSPRYKIIEKRQSVAFWCNPISGHATLYWYQQILGQGPKLLIQFQNNGVVDDSQLPKDRFSAERLKGVDSTLKIQPAKLEDSAVYLCASSLGLPFSYEQYFGPGTRLTVT.